These 9 T cell receptor beta chains came from one sample sequenced in a study of CD8+CD57+ T cells in acquired aplastic anemia. The template used for profiling TCR beta VDJ and CDR3 was genomic DNA. A single record per CDR3 protein comes from TCRdb applying MiXCR to the reads. The sample shows 150,000 to 200,000 distinct CDR3 sequences, 40% to 60% of them seen only once. Only patients with CD8+CD57+ cell expansion on flow cytometry were chosen for sequencing. What was sequenced was sorted CD4+, CD8+, or CD8+CD57+ T cells (not recorded which) from PBMCs. These receptor sequences come from a human donor with aplastic anemia.

This clonotype was counted only a few times. This chain connects TRBV27 to TRBJ2-3; D call uncertain. Germline CDR1 and CDR2: MNHEY and SMNVEV (reference sequence). The ends were cut back, 2 bases at V and 5 bases at J, with 11 bases in the middle. The CDR3 covers 14 residues. Here the CDR3 DNA reads TGTGCCAGCAGTTTAAGCGCTAGTGTAGATACGCAGTATTTT. Translation gives CASSLSASVDTQYF.

The sample holds many counts of this clonotype. The chain employs TRBV2 and TRBJ2-4; the D gene is possibly TRBD1 (5 bases). CDR3 size: 11 residues. V gave up 7 bases and J gave up 7 bases, with 8 bases separating them. Germline assignment: CDR1 SNHLY and CDR2 FYNNEI. CDR3 protein: CASMDTNIQYF. CDR3 bases: TGTGCCAGCATGGACACGAACATTCAGTACTTC.

The chain couples TRBV15 to TRBJ1-1; a weak D match, TRBD1 (5 bases). In germline, CDR1 is LNHNV, CDR2 YYDKDF (reference sequence). Trimming stripped 6 bases from V and 5 bases from J, with 16 bases between. The CDR3 has 14 amino acids. CDR3 protein: CATRRVQGGTEAFF. The DNA of the CDR3 is TGTGCCACCAGGAGGGTCCAGGGAGGGACTGAAGCTTTCTTT.

This clonotype occurred many times. The chain is built from TRBV6-1 and TRBJ2-7; D may be TRBD1 or TRBD2 (5 bases each). V was shortened by 10 bases and J by 3 bases, with 19 bases between the two germline ends. The CDR3 is 14 amino acids. Germline CDR1 is MNHNS and CDR2 is SASEGT. For the CDR3, the DNA is TGTGCCACCTCCTTTTCAGAGGGGAACTACGAGCAGTACTTC. As protein: CATSFSEGNYEQYF.

The chain employs TRBV5-1 and TRBJ2-7, with 11 bases identical to TRBD1. Germline CDR1 reads SGHRS; CDR2 reads YFSETQ. V lost 4 bases to trimming and J lost 6 bases; unmatched junction nucleotides: 9. The CDR3 is made up of 15 amino acids. CDR3 sequence (DNA): TGCGCCAGCAGCCTGGACAGGGGGCTTGTCGGCGAGCAGTACTTC. Its protein is CASSLDRGLVGEQYF.

Worth noting for this clonotype: Just one base apart from a much larger clone, this may be a read error. The chain recombines TRBV4-1 with TRBJ2-6; perhaps TRBD1 as D (5 bases). The CDR3 is 15 residues long. Germline CDR1 is MGHRA and CDR2 is YSYEKL. The CDR3 protein is CASSQQQTGANVQTF. For the CDR3, the DNA is TGCGCCAGCAGCCAGCAGCAGACTGGGGCCAACGTCCAGACTTTC.

For this clonotype: Without the conserved terminal phenylalanine or tryptophan, this CDR3 likely stems from a read error. The chain employs TRBV7-6 and TRBJ1-4; D unclear. This CDR3 has 13 amino acids. Germline CDR1 reads SGHVS; CDR2 reads FNYEAQ. Trimming took 1 base from V and 6 from J, leaving 6 bases between them. CDR3 nucleotides: TGTGCCAGCAGCTTAGAAGCTGATGAAAAACTGTTTCTT. Its translation is CASSLEADEKLFL.

The rearrangement uses TRBV5-1 and TRBJ2-3, with 10 bases aligning to TRBD2. Germline V gene sequence: CDR1 SGHRS, CDR2 YFSETQ. The CDR3 sequence is 16 residues long. V shed 0 bases and J 4 bases; nucleotides not matched to a gene: 5. CDR3 protein: CASSLGLAGGADTQYF. The CDR3 DNA follows: TGCGCCAGCAGCTTGGGGTTAGCGGGAGGCGCAGATACGCAGTATTTT. The full variable domain, in which reference TRBV5-1 and TRBJ2-3 provide the parts outside the CDR3, is KAGVTQTPRYLIKTRGQQVTLSCSPISGHRSVSWYQQTPGQGLQFLFEYFSETQRNKGNFPGRFSGRQFSNSRSEMNVSTLELGDSALYLCASSLGLAGGADTQYFGPGTRLTVL.

This clonotype was seen once. The chain recombines TRBV10-2 with TRBJ2-7, with TRBD1 matching over 7 bases. The CDR3 is 15 amino acids. Germline loops: CDR1 WSHSY, CDR2 SAAADI. V dropped 6 bases and J dropped 0; count of bases not matched to a gene: 8. This CDR3 is CASSNPGGSSYEQYF. CDR3 coding DNA: TGCGCCAGCAGCAACCCAGGGGGAAGCTCCTACGAGCAGTACTTC.